The present entry profiles one T cell receptor (beta chain) with its context. Original methodology: Scientists estimated how many nucleated cells there were by amplifying reference gene primers. The repertoire was sequenced with immunoSEQ multiplex PCR; TCRdb's copy has only in-frame clones and lacks some. The V and J calls and clone size come from that table; D and trimming were worked out from the DNA. This sample has about 98,000 clones, with approximately 86% found just once. The junction had 9 bases not matched to a gene; V was cut back by 5 bases and J by 2 bases. The CDR3 consists of 17 residues. Looked up from germline, CDR1 is MNHEY and CDR2 is SMNVEV (reference sequence). The data stem from a study of blood T cell repertoires in COVID-19.

The sample taken for sequencing was peripheral blood. V is TRBV27 and J is TRBJ1-5, with 10 positions matching TRBD1. This sequence originates from a man in his 70s with active or convalescent COVID-19. In DNA form, the CDR3 reads TGTGCCAGCAGTCCCGGGACAGGGGCGTTTGGCAATCAGCCCCAGCATTTT. Protein: CASSPGTGAFGNQPQHF.